The present T cell receptor beta chain was sequenced within a study of T cell responses to AZD1222 COVID-19 vaccine. In germline, CDR1 is SGHAT, CDR2 FQNNGV. The CDR3 has 16 amino acids. Germline trimming cut 5 bases from V and 4 bases from J; bases unmatched to any gene: 6. Assay used: immunoSEQ multiplex PCR; TCRdb lists only in-frame clones, some missing. The sample shows 90,000 to 140,000 clones, 88% of them seen only once. The starting material was peripheral blood, obtained on day 0 of AZD1222 vaccination. The chain couples TRBV11-2 to TRBJ2-3, with 13 positions matching TRBD2. This clonotype originated in an adult in good health. The CDR3 sequence is CASSQGLAGLADTQYF. The CDR3 nucleotides are TGTGCCAGCAGCCAGGGACTAGCGGGATTGGCAGATACGCAGTATTTT.